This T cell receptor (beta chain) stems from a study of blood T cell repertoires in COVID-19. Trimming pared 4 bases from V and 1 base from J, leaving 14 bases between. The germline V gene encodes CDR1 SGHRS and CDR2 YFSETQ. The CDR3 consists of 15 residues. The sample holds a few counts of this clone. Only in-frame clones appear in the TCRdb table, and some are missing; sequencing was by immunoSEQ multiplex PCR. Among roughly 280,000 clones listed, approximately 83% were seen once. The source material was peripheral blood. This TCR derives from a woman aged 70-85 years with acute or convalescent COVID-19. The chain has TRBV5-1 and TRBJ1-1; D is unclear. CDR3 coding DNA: TGCGCCAGCAGCCTCCCCGCTGACAAGAACACTGAAGCTTTCTTT. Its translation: CASSLPADKNTEAFF.